A single count supports the clone carrying this T cell receptor beta chain. The record originates from a study of CD8 T cells in Susac syndrome. Study summary: Sequenced Susac syndrome patients included 5 or 6 with clinically active disease and about eight in remission.

Random hexamers served to reverse transcribe roughly 0.45 to 1 ug RNA. The method of amplification for TCR beta CDR3 was immunoSEQ multiplex PCR, covering 54 Vbeta and 13 Jbeta. Each CDR3 protein is one row after TCRdb ran MiXCR on the immunoSEQ multiplex PCR reads. The sample includes about 210,000 distinct CDR3 sequences, approximately 94% of them seen just once. This TCR was sampled from a human donor with Susac syndrome. The sequenced sample consisted of CD4+ T cells from PBMCs.

CDR3 nucleotides: TGTGCCTGGAGTTACGCCGCCTCGGGGGAGCAGTACTTC. Translation: CAWSYAASGEQYF. The chain employs TRBV30 and TRBJ2-7; a possible D gene is TRBD2 (5 bases). Germline-derived CDR1 and CDR2 are GTSNPN and SVGIG (reference sequence). The ends were cut back, 2 bases at V and 7 bases at J, with 15 bases in the middle. This CDR3 has 13 amino acids.